This T cell receptor (beta chain) was captured in a study of blood T cell repertoires in COVID-19. In terms of age and location, participants ranged from roughly 18 to 100 years and lived in about two dozen US areas. This clone was counted between two and nine times. Method: immunoSEQ multiplex PCR; TCRdb's copy keeps in-frame clones and lacks some. The sample yields around 300,000 clones, around 88% seen once. Sequencing was performed on PBMCs or T cells enriched from blood (not recorded which). This TCR came from a woman aged 40 to 50 who had recovered from COVID-19.

CDR3 DNA sequence: TGCGCCAGCAGTGGGGGGGAGCGGGGCTACACCTTC. Protein product: CASSGGERGYTF. This chain links TRBV10-2 with TRBJ1-2, with a possible D match to TRBD1 (5 bases). Germline CDR1 and CDR2: WSHSY and SAAADI. Between the trimmed V and J ends, which lost 4 bases and 8 bases, there was a span of 11 bases. The CDR3 sequence is 12 residues long.